A single sample is the source of the 7 T cell receptor beta chains below, sequenced in a study of identical twins. MiXCR was run by TCRdb on the 5' RACE reads, yielding one entry per CDR3 protein. The repertoire holds around 280,000 distinct CDR3 sequences, with approximately 8% as singletons. The same sample was also studied in work on yellow fever vaccine responses in identical twins.

Source material: memory (CD45RO+) T cells sorted from blood. The receptors were gathered from a woman between 18 and 30 years old in good health.

This clonotype was counted many times. The chain recombines TRBV5-1 with TRBJ1-1; D remains unclear. The CDR3 is made up of 14 amino acids. Trimming removed 1 base from V and 3 bases from J, with 10 bases in between. The germline gives CDR1 SGHRS, CDR2 YFSETQ. CDR3 in amino acids: CASSLRETYTEAFF. The CDR3 coding sequence is TGCGCCAGCAGCTTGAGGGAGACATACACTGAAGCTTTCTTT. The full variable domain, completed using reference TRBV5-1 and TRBJ1-1, is KAGVTQTPRYLIKTRGQQVTLSCSPISGHRSVSWYQQTPGQGLQFLFEYFSETQRNKGNFPGRFSGRQFSNSRSEMNVSTLELGDSALYLCASSLRETYTEAFFGQGTRLTVV.

This clonotype was found many times. V gene TRBV20-1 combines with J gene TRBJ2-1, with D unresolved. The V gene's germline CDR1 is DFQATT and CDR2 SNEGSKA (reference sequence). Trimming stripped 4 bases from V and 8 bases from J, with 27 bases between. The CDR3 is 17 residues long. The CDR3 region is CSATNLFIDHPTDEQFF. The CDR3, as DNA: TGCAGTGCTACGAATTTGTTCATCGATCACCCTACAGATGAGCAGTTCTTC.

In its sample, this clonotype was seen many times. J is TRBJ2-7 and V is TRBV4-2, with 10 bases aligning to TRBD2. Germline lookup yields CDR1 LGHNA and CDR2 YNFKEQ. The J segment lost 0 bases and the V segment lost 4 bases, leaving 3 bases of the junction unmatched. The CDR3 extends over 15 amino acids. CDR3 bases: TGTGCCAGCAGCCCCGGGACTAGCGCCTCCTACGAGCAGTACTTC. Protein product: CASSPGTSASYEQYF.

This clonotype appeared a few times. This chain uses TRBV4-2 with TRBJ2-1; TRBD2 matches 12 bases. The germline gives CDR1 LGHNA, CDR2 YNFKEQ. The junction had 6 bases not matched to a gene; V was cut back by 0 bases and J by 9 bases. The CDR3 is 16 residues long. The CDR3 nucleotides are TGTGCCAGCAGCCAAGATACCCTAGCGGGGGGGCGTGAGCAGTTCTTC. This sequence encodes CASSQDTLAGGREQFF.

This clonotype was seen only a few times. The chain carries TRBV7-9 and TRBJ2-5, with a tentative D call TRBD2 (5 bases). The CDR3 has 12 amino acids. Germline CDR1 is SEHNR and CDR2 is FQNEAQ (reference sequence). Trimming took 8 bases from V and 0 from J, leaving 7 bases between them. In nucleotides, the CDR3 is TGTGCCAGCGACTATAACCAAGAGACCCAGTACTTC. Translating gives CASDYNQETQYF.

The rearrangement links TRBV9 to TRBJ2-7, with TRBD2 identical over 7 bases. There are 14 residues in the CDR3. Germline CDR1 is SGDLS and CDR2 is YYNGEE. The V and J ends lost 3 bases and 2 bases, in that order; junction bases with no gene match: 5. In nucleotides, the CDR3 is TGTGCCAGCAGCGATAGCGGGCCGCCCTACGAGCAGTACTTC. Translating gives CASSDSGPPYEQYF.

This clonotype was seen at least ten times. The V gene is TRBV4-1, the J gene TRBJ2-1, with 9 nucleotides matching TRBD2. CDR1 and CDR2 (germline): MGHRA, YSYEKL. This CDR3 is 17 amino acids long. Trimming took 3 bases from V and 2 from J; bases not matched to a gene: 8. CDR3 nucleotide sequence: TGCGCCAGCAGCCAGCCCTCTAGCGGGAAGGCCTACAATGAGCAGTTCTTC. Translation: CASSQPSSGKAYNEQFF.